Presented here are 28 T cell receptor beta chains from one specimen sequenced in a study of CD4 T cells in relation to SARS-CoV-2 and coronaviruses. CD4+ T cells from unexposed donors were obtained before the COVID-19 pandemic (2011-2018). The cells were cultured for less than twelve days before CD4+ T cells were isolated. These receptors' antigens are unknown. The protocol was immunoSEQ multiplex PCR, while the TCRdb copy is restricted to in-frame clones and leaves out a portion. Of around 29,000 clones detected, around three quarters appear once; the ten largest clones hold approximately 14%. The source material was CD4+ T cells from PBMCs, cultured in vitro. The origin of the receptors is a human donor in good health.

This chain uses TRBV5-8 with TRBJ1-2; no definite D call. The V and J ends lost 4 bases and 4 bases respectively, with 14 bases between them. Germline V gene data show CDR1 as SGHTS and CDR2 as YDEGEE. This CDR3 spans 14 amino acids. The DNA of the CDR3 is TGTGCCAGCAGCGGGGTGGAAGGGATCTATGGCTACACCTTC. Protein product: CASSGVEGIYGYTF. The variable domain in full, completed from reference TRBV5-8 and TRBJ1-2, reads EAGVTQSPTHLIKTRGQQATLRCSPISGHTSVYWYQQALGLGLQFLLWYDEGEERNRGNFPPRFSGRQFPNYSSELNVNALELEDSALYLCASSGVEGIYGYTFGSGTRLTVV.

The CDR3 DNA follows: TGTGCCAGCACCCACCTAGCGGGAGGTAACAATGAGCAGTTCTTC. It specifies CASTHLAGGNNEQFF. The rearrangement joins TRBV6-5 to TRBJ2-1, with 11 bases fitting TRBD2. With 7 bases clipped from V and 5 bases from J, the junction kept 7 bases outside the gene matches. The germline V gene encodes CDR1 MNHEY and CDR2 SVGAGI. The CDR3 sequence is 15 residues long.

The chain recombines TRBV20-1 with TRBJ1-2; D is possibly TRBD1 (5 bases). Germline V lookup: CDR1 DFQATT, CDR2 SNEGSKA (reference sequence). There are 11 residues in the CDR3. Trimming took off 4 bases at V and 11 bases at J, with 14 bases between the two ends. The CDR3: CSAIDEGWYTF. The CDR3 bases are TGCAGTGCTATAGATGAGGGGTGGTACACCTTC.

This clone was recorded a few times. The chain carries TRBV11-3 and TRBJ2-7; no firm D call. This CDR3 is 13 amino acids long. Trimming left V 1 base short and J 6 bases short, with 10 bases between. The germline gives CDR1 SGHNT, CDR2 YENEEA. CDR3 amino acids: CASSLGRSGEQYF. In nucleotides, the CDR3 is TGTGCCAGCAGCTTAGGTCGGTCCGGCGAGCAGTACTTC.

This clone has just one count. The genes are TRBV24-1 and TRBJ2-2; D might be TRBD1 (6 bases). The CDR3 runs to 15 residues. CDR1 KGHDR and CDR2 SFDVKD come from the germline V gene. With 3 bases removed from V and 6 bases from J, the gap between germline ends came to 13 bases. In nucleotides, the CDR3 is TGTGCCACCAGTGATACCGGGACACCGTCCGGGGAGCTGTTTTTT. Residues: CATSDTGTPSGELFF.

The chain uses TRBV7-2 and TRBJ1-3; no definite D call. CDR3 length: 18 residues. V lost 0 bases to trimming and J lost 1 base, with 16 bases between them. In germline, CDR1 is SGHTA, CDR2 FQGNSA. The CDR3 bases are TGTGCCAGCAGCTTAGCCCCCCCGATAGGTCGTTCTGGAAACACCATATATTTT. Translation gives CASSLAPPIGRSGNTIYF.

This clone was observed a handful of times. The chain uses TRBV18 and TRBJ2-2, with D possibly matching TRBD2 (5 bases). The CDR3 is 15 residues long. Germline CDR1 KGHSH, CDR2 LQKENI. The germline V and J ends were trimmed by 1 base and 6 bases, with 12 bases remaining between them. The CDR3 sequence: CASSPLELEAGELFF. The CDR3 region has the DNA TGTGCCAGCTCACCACTAGAACTAGAGGCCGGGGAGCTGTTTTTT.

The chain couples TRBV7-2 to TRBJ2-1; D is perhaps TRBD2 (5 bases). The V and J ends lost 5 bases and 3 bases respectively, with 20 bases between them. The CDR3 has 17 residues. Germline assignment: CDR1 SGHTA and CDR2 FQGNSA. CDR3 protein: CASSPHPLTLDYNEQFF. The CDR3 nucleotides read TGTGCCAGCAGCCCCCACCCCCTGACACTAGACTACAATGAGCAGTTCTTC.

This chain joins TRBV6-2 or TRBV6-3 and TRBJ2-1, with 10 bases lining up with TRBD2. Germline V gives CDR1 MNHEY, CDR2 SVGEGT. This CDR3 has 16 amino acids. V shed 2 bases, J shed 2 bases, and the junction held 3 bases outside the gene matches. The CDR3, as DNA: TGTGCCAGCAGTTACGTGAGCGGGAGGGCCTACAATGAGCAGTTCTTC. It yields the protein CASSYVSGRAYNEQFF.

There are a few counts of this clone. V and J are TRBV5-1 and TRBJ2-2; D is unclear. The V gene lost 3 bases and the J gene lost 8 bases, with 14 bases spanning the gap. Looked up from germline, CDR1 is SGHRS and CDR2 is YFSETQ. This CDR3 spans 14 amino acids. DNA for the CDR3: TGCGCCAGCAGCTCCCACAACCCTGGAGGGGAGCTGTTTTTT. It encodes CASSSHNPGGELFF.

The rearrangement links TRBV6-2 or TRBV6-3 to TRBJ2-3; tentative D call: TRBD2 (6 bases). Trimming left V 2 bases short and J 0 bases short, with 9 bases between. The germline V gene has CDR1 MNHEY and CDR2 SVGEGT. The CDR3 sequence is 15 residues long. CDR3 protein: CASSYGGISTDTQYF. CDR3 coding DNA: TGTGCCAGCAGTTACGGGGGGATTAGCACAGATACGCAGTATTTT.

The chain combines TRBV13 with TRBJ2-3; TRBD1 agrees at 7 bases. The V and J ends lost 4 bases and 7 bases, in that order; junction bases with no gene match: 11. The CDR3 extends over 15 amino acids. The germline gives CDR1 PRHDT, CDR2 FYEKMQ (reference sequence). The CDR3 DNA sequence: TGTGCCAGCAGCTCACAGGGGTTCGATACTCATACGCAGTATTTT. Its translation: CASSSQGFDTHTQYF.

The V and J genes are TRBV10-3 and TRBJ1-3; 8 bases line up with TRBD1. V shed 4 bases, J shed 0 bases, and the junction held 2 bases outside the gene matches. The CDR3 is 15 residues long. Germline V gene sequence: CDR1 ENHRY, CDR2 SYGVKD. Here the CDR3 reads CAISGGTGSGNTIYF. Here the CDR3 DNA reads TGTGCCATCAGTGGAGGGACAGGCTCTGGAAACACCATATATTTT.

This clone showed up just once. The rearrangement uses TRBV5-1 and TRBJ2-3, with D possibly matching TRBD2 (5 bases). Germline CDR1 and CDR2: SGHRS and YFSETQ. This CDR3 region has 12 residues. The ends were cut back, 6 bases at V and 6 bases at J, with 11 bases in the middle. As DNA, the CDR3 is TGCGCCAGCAACATACCGGGGGATACGCAGTATTTT. It encodes CASNIPGDTQYF.

The chain has TRBV30 and TRBJ2-3; 12 bases line up with TRBD1. Germline CDR1 GTSNPN, CDR2 SVGIG (reference sequence). V gave up 0 bases and J gave up 3 bases; unmatched junction bases: 4. This CDR3 has 16 residues. CDR3 coding DNA: TGTGCCTGGAGTGTAGGGACAGGGGGCAAAACAGATACGCAGTATTTT. This codes for CAWSVGTGGKTDTQYF.

V and J are TRBV7-2 and TRBJ2-3; D is undetermined. The germline V gene encodes CDR1 SGHTA and CDR2 FQGNSA. V gave up 2 bases and J gave up 6 bases, with 9 bases separating them. The CDR3 covers 13 residues. This CDR3 reads CASSLTARDTQYF. The CDR3 DNA reads TGTGCCAGCAGCTTAACAGCCAGGGATACGCAGTATTTT.

This clone was seen only once. The chain recombines TRBV10-3 with TRBJ1-5; D uncertain. Germline V lookup: CDR1 ENHRY, CDR2 SYGVKD. The ends were cut back, 6 bases at V and 3 bases at J, with 9 bases in the middle. The CDR3 is 13 amino acids. The CDR3 sequence: CAIRDGPNQPQHF. CDR3 nucleotide sequence: TGTGCCATCAGAGACGGCCCCAATCAGCCCCAGCATTTT.

This clone was counted a single time. The rearrangement links TRBV6-6 to TRBJ2-7, with D unresolved. Trimming shortened V by 2 bases and J by 5 bases, and 4 bases separated the two germline ends. Germline V gene lookup returns CDR1 MNHNY and CDR2 SVGAGI (reference sequence). The CDR3 runs to 11 residues. CDR3 residues: CASSYVHEQYF. CDR3 bases: TGTGCCAGCAGTTACGTCCACGAGCAGTACTTC.

The J gene is TRBJ2-2, the V gene TRBV7-7; D ambiguous. The germline gives CDR1 SSHAT, CDR2 FNYEAQ (reference sequence). Trimming removed 5 bases from V and 7 bases from J, with 11 bases in between. The CDR3 runs to 13 residues. CDR3 residues: CASSISSYGELFF. CDR3 bases: TGTGCCAGCAGCATCTCGAGCTACGGGGAGCTGTTTTTT.

This chain joins TRBV3-1 (or the pseudogene TRBV3-2) and TRBJ1-3; no firm D call. CDR1 is LGHDT and CDR2 is YNNKEL in the germline V gene (reference sequence). V lost 5 bases and J lost 5, with 16 bases in between. This CDR3 has 15 amino acids. CDR3 protein: CASSEMYHARNTIYF. DNA for the CDR3: TGTGCCAGCAGCGAAATGTATCACGCACGAAACACCATATATTTT.

The table lists this clone with a count of one. J is TRBJ2-7 and V is TRBV12-3 or TRBV12-4; D remains unclear. Trimming shortened V by 5 bases and J by 1 base, and 6 bases separated the two germline ends. The CDR3 loop spans 12 amino acids. The CDR3 DNA is TGTGCCAGCAGTCCTAGATCCTACGAGCAGTACTTC. Its protein is CASSPRSYEQYF.

V usage is TRBV29-1 and J usage is TRBJ2-2; D is unresolved. The CDR3 extends over 13 amino acids. CDR1 is SQVTM, CDR2 ANQGSEA, per germline. Trimming cost V 3 bases and J 5 bases, with 10 bases left between them. Here the CDR3 reads CSVDWRGTGELFF. The CDR3 DNA follows: TGCAGCGTTGACTGGCGTGGGACCGGGGAGCTGTTTTTT.

The V gene is TRBV7-2, the J gene TRBJ2-7; 9 bases are shared with TRBD2. Germline assignment: CDR1 SGHTA and CDR2 FQGNSA. This CDR3 spans 13 amino acids. Trimming removed 4 bases from V and 3 bases from J; junction bases left unmatched: 1. The CDR3 spells CASSYSGGYEQYF. The DNA of the CDR3 is TGTGCCAGCAGCTATAGCGGGGGCTACGAGCAGTACTTC.

The chain recombines TRBV29-1 with TRBJ1-4, with a tentative D call TRBD1 (6 bases). V was pared by 4 bases and J by 7 bases, with 10 bases between. From germline, CDR1 is SQVTM and CDR2 ANQGSEA. The CDR3 has 12 residues. The CDR3 nucleotides read TGCAGCGTTGCTATGGACAGTGAAAAACTGTTTTTT. Translating gives CSVAMDSEKLFF. Using reference TRBV29-1 and TRBJ1-4 for the parts outside the CDR3, the full variable domain is SAVISQKPSRDICQRGTSLTIQCQVDSQVTMMFWYRQQPGQSLTLIATANQGSEATYESGFVIDKFPISRPNLTFSTLTVSNMSPEDSSIYLCSVAMDSEKLFFGSGTQLSVL.

This clone was picked up one time. The genes are TRBV19 and TRBJ2-5, with TRBD1 identical over 8 bases. V shed 10 bases, J shed 2 bases, and the junction held 9 bases outside the gene matches. Per germline, CDR1 LNHDA and CDR2 SQIVND (reference sequence). The CDR3 is made up of 14 amino acids. The CDR3 DNA reads TGTGCCACCACCCCGGGACAGGATCAAGAGACCCAGTACTTC. It is translated as CATTPGQDQETQYF.

V and J are TRBV4-1 and TRBJ2-3; 7 nucleotides agree with TRBD1. CDR3 length equals 16 residues. The V segment lost 2 bases and the J segment 2 bases; nucleotides outside the gene matches: 7. Germline V lookup: CDR1 MGHRA, CDR2 YSYEKL. CDR3: CASSQTDRAFTDTQYF. CDR3 DNA: TGCGCCAGCAGCCAAACCGACAGGGCGTTCACAGATACGCAGTATTTT.

The chain couples TRBV19 to TRBJ1-6; 10 nucleotides align to TRBD1. The CDR3 length is 15 residues. Per the germline V gene, CDR1 is LNHDA and CDR2 is SQIVND (reference sequence). The V segment lost 10 bases and the J segment 3 bases; nucleotides outside the gene matches: 6. The CDR3 protein is CATRQGAFYNSPLHF. The CDR3, as DNA: TGTGCCACCCGACAGGGGGCTTTCTATAATTCACCCCTCCACTTT.

The rearrangement links TRBV2 to TRBJ2-7, with 13 bases aligning to TRBD2. Germline CDR1 SNHLY, CDR2 FYNNEI. This CDR3 is 16 amino acids long. The V segment lost 2 bases and the J segment 7 bases; nucleotides outside the gene matches: 8. For the CDR3, the DNA is TGTGCCAGCAGTGAACTAACTAGCGGGAGGGCTGATGAGCAGTACTTC. Its protein product is CASSELTSGRADEQYF.